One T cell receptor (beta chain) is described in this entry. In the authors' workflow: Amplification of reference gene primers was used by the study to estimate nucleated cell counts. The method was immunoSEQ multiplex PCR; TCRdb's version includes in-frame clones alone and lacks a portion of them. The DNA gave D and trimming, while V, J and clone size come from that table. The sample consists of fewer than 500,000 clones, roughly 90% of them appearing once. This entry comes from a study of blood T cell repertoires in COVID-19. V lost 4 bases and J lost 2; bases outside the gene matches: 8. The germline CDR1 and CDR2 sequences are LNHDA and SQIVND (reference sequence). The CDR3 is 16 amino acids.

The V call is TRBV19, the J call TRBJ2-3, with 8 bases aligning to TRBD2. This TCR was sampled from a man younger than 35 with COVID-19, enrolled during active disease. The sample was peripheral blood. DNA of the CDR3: TGTGCCAGTAGTAGGCGGGGGGAACTTTTCACAGATACGCAGTATTTT. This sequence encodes CASSRRGELFTDTQYF.